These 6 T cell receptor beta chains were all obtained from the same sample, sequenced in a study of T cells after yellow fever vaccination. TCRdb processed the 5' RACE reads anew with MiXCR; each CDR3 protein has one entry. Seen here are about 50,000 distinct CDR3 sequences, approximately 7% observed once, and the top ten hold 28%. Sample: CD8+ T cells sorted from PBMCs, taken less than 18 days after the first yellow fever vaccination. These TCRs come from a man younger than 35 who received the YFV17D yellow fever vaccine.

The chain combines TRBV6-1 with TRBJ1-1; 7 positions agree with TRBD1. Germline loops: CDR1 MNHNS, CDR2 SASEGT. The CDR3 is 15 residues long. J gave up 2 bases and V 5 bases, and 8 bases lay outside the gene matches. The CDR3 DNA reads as TGTGCCAGCAGTCCCTCAGGGGGAGGTAACACTGAAGCTTTCTTT. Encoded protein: CASSPSGGGNTEAFF.

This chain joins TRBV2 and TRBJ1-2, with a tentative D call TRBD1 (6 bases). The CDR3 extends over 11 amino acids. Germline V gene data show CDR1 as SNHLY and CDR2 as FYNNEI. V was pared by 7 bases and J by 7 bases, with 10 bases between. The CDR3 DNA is TGTGCCAGCACAGGGGAAAGTGGCTACACCTTC. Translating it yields CASTGESGYTF.

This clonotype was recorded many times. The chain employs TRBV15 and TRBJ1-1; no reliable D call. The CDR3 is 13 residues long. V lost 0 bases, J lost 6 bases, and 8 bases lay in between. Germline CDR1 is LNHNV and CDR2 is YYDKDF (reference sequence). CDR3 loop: CATSREAGPEAFF. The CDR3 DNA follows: TGTGCCACCAGCAGAGAAGCGGGCCCTGAAGCTTTCTTT.

CDR3 in amino acids: CASSQIGTGNTGELFF. The DNA of the CDR3 is TGTGCCAGCAGCCAAATTGGGACAGGGAACACCGGGGAGCTGTTTTTT. The gene calls are TRBV4-2 and TRBJ2-2, with 8 bases identical to TRBD1. V shed 2 bases and J 1 base; nucleotides not matched to a gene: 3. CDR1 and CDR2 (germline): LGHNA, YNFKEQ. The CDR3 sequence is 16 residues long.

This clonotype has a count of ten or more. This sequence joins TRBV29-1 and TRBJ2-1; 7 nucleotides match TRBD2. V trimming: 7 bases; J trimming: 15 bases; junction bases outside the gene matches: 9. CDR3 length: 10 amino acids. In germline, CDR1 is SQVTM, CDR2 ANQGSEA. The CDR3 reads CSDHSSGGFF. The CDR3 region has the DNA TGCAGCGACCATTCTAGCGGTGGGTTCTTC.

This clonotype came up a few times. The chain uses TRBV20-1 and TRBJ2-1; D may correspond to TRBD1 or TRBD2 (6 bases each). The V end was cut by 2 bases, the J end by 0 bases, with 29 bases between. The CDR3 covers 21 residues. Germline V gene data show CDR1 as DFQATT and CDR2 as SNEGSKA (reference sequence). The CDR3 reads CSARFPLGATASSGSYNEQFF. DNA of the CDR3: TGCAGTGCTAGATTCCCCCTGGGGGCGACAGCCAGTAGCGGCTCCTACAATGAGCAGTTCTTC.